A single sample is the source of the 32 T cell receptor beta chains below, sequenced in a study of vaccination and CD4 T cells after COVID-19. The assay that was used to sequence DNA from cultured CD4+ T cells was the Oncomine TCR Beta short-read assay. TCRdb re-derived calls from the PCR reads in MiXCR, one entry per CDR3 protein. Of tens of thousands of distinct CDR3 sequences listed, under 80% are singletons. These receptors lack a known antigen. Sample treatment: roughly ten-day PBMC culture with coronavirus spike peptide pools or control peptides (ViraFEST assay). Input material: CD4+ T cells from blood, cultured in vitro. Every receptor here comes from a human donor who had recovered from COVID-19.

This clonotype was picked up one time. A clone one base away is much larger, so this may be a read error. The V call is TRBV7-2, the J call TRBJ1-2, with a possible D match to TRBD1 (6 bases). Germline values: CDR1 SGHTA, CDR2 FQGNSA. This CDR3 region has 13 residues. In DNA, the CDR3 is TGTGCCAACAGCTTAGACAGGACCTATGGCTACACCTTC. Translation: CANSLDRTYGYTF.

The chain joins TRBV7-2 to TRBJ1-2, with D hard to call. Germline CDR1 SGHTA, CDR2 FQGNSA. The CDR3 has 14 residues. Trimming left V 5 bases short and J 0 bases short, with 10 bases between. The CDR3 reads CASSPREANYGYTF. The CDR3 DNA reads TGTGCCAGCAGCCCCCGGGAAGCTAACTATGGCTACACCTTC.

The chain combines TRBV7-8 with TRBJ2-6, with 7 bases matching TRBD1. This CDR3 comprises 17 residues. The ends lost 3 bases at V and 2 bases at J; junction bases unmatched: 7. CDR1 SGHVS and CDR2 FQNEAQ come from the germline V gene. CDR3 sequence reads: CASSFRQGRPGANVLTF. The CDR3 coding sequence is TGTGCCAGCAGCTTCCGACAGGGTCGGCCTGGGGCCAACGTCCTGACTTTC.

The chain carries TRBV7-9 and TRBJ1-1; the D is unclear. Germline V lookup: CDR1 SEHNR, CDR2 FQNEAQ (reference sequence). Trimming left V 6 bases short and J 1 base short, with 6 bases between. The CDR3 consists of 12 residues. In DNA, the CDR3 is TGTGCCAGCAGGGAGTCGAACACTGAAGCTTTCTTT. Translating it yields CASRESNTEAFF.

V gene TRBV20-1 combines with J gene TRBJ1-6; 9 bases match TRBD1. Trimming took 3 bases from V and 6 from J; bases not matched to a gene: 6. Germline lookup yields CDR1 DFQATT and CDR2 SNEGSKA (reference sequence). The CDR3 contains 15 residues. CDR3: CSASDRGGFNSPLHF. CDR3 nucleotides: TGCAGTGCTAGCGACAGGGGGGGATTTAATTCACCCCTCCACTTT.

The CDR3 nucleotides are TGTGCCAGCAGTTACACGATAGGGAATCAGCCCCAGCATTTT. Encoded protein: CASSYTIGNQPQHF. This chain uses TRBV6-5 with TRBJ1-5, with D unresolved. The length of the CDR3 is 14 residues. CDR1 is MNHEY, CDR2 SVGAGI, per germline. V was pared by 2 bases and J by 4 bases, with 9 bases between.

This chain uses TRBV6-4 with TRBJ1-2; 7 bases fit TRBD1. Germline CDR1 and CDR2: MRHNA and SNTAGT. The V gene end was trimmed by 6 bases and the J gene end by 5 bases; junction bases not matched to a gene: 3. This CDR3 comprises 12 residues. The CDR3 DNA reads TGTGCCAGCAGAGGGGGCATTTATGGCTACACCTTC. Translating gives CASRGGIYGYTF.

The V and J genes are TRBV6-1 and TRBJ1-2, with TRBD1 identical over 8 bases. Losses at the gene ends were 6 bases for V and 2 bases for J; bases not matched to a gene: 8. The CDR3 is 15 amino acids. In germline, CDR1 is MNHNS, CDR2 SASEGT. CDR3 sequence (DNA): TGTGCCAGCAGATCAGGGGGCTCGGGGAACTATGGCTACACCTTC. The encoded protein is CASRSGGSGNYGYTF.

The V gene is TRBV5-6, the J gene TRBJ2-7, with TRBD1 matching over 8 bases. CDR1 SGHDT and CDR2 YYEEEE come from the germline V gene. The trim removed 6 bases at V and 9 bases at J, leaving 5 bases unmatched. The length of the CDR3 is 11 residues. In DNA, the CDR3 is TGTGCCAGCACAGGGGGCGCGTGGCAGTACTTC. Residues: CASTGGAWQYF. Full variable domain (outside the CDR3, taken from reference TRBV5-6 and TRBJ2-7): DAGVTQSPTHLIKTRGQQVTLRCSPKSGHDTVSWYQQALGQGPQFIFQYYEEEERQRGNFPDRFSGHQFPNYSSELNVNALLLGDSALYLCASTGGAWQYFGPGTRLTVT.

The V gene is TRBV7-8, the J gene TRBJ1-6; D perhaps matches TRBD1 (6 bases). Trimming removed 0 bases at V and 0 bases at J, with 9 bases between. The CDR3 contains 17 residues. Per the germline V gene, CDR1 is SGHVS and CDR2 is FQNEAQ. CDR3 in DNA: TGTGCCAGCAGCTTAGCAGGGGGAAGCTCCTATAATTCACCCCTCCACTTT. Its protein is CASSLAGGSSYNSPLHF. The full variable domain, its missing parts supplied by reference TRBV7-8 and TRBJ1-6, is GAGVSQSPRYKVAKRGQDVALRCDPISGHVSLFWYQQALGQGPEFLTYFQNEAQLDKSGLPSDRFFAERPEGSVSTLKIQRTQQEDSAVYLCASSLAGGSSYNSPLHFGNGTRLTVT.

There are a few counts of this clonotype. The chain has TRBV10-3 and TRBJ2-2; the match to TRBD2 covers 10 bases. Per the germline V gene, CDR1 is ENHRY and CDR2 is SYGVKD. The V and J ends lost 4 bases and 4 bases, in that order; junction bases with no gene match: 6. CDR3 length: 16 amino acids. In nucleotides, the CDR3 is TGTGCCATCAGTGTAGACCTAGCGGGAGTCACCGGGGAGCTGTTTTTT. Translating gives CAISVDLAGVTGELFF.

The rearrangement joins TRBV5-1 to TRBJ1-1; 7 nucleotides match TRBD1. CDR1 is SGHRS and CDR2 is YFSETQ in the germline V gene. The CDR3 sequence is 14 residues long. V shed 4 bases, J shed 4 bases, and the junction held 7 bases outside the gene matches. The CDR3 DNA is TGCGCCAGCAGCCACCCGACAGGGACCACTGAAGCTTTCTTT. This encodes CASSHPTGTTEAFF.

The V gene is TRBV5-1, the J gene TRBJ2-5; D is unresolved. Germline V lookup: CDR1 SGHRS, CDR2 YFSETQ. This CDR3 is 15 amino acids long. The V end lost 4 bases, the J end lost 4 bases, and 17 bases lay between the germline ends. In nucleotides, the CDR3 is TGCGCCAGCAGCCGCCAACTCCAAGCGCCAGAGACCCAGTACTTC. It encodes CASSRQLQAPETQYF.

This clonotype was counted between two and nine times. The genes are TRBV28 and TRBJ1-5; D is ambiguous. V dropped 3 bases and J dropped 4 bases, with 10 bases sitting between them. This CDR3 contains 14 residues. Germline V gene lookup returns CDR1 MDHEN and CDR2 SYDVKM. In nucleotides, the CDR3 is TGTGCCAGCAGTTTTCAGGTCTGGAATCAGCCCCAGCATTTT. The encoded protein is CASSFQVWNQPQHF.

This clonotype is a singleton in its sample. The CDR3 is CASSSLAGGAGELFF. DNA of the CDR3: TGTGCCAGCAGCTCACTAGCGGGAGGAGCCGGGGAGCTGTTTTTT. This chain uses TRBV11-2 with TRBJ2-2; TRBD2 matches 12 bases. The V and J ends lost 4 bases and 6 bases, in that order; junction bases with no gene match: 3. The CDR3 sequence is 15 residues long. Germline CDR1 reads SGHAT; CDR2 reads FQNNGV.

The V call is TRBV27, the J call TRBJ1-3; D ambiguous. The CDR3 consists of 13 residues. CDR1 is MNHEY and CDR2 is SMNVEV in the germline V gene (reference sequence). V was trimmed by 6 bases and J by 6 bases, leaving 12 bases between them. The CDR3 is CASRELGSNTIYF. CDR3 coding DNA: TGTGCCAGCAGAGAGTTGGGCTCAAACACCATATATTTT.

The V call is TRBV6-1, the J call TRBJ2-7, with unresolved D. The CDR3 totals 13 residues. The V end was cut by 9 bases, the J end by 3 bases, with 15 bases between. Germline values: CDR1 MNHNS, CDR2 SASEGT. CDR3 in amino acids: CASTLQFRYEQYF. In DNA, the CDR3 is TGTGCCAGTACCTTACAGTTTCGCTACGAGCAGTACTTC.

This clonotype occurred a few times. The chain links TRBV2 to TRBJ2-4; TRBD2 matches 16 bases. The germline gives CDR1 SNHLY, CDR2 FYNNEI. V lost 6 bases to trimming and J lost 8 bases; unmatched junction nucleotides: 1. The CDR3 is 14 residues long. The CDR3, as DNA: TGTGCCAGCAGGGGACTAGCGGGAGGGGACATTCAGTACTTC. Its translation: CASRGLAGGDIQYF.

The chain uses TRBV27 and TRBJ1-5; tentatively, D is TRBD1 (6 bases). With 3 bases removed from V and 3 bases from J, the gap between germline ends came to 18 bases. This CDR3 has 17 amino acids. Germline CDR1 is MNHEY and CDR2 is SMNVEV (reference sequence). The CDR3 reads CASSFAHSTGLNQPQHF. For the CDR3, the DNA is TGTGCCAGCAGTTTTGCCCACTCGACAGGACTCAATCAGCCCCAGCATTTT.

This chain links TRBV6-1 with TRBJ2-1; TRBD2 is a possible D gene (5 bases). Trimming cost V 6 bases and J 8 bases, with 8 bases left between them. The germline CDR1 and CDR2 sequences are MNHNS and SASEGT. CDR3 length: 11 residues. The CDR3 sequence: CASSLDYEQFF. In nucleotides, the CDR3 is TGTGCCAGCAGCCTGGACTATGAGCAGTTCTTC.

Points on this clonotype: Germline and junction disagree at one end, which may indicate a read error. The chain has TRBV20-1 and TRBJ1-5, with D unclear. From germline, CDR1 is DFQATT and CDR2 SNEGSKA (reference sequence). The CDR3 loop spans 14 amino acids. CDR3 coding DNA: TGCGGTGCCACCGGGAGTGAGACGGGGCAGCCCCAGCATTTT. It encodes CGATGSETGQPQHF.

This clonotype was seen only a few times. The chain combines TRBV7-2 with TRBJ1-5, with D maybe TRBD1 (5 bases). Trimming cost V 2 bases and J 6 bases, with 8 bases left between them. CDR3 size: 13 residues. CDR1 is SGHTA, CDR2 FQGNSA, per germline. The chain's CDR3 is CASSLMRGQPQHF. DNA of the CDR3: TGTGCCAGCAGCTTAATGAGGGGTCAGCCCCAGCATTTT.

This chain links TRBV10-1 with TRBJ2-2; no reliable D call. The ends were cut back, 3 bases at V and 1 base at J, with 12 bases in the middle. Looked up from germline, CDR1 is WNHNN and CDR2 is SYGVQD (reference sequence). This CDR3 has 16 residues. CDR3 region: CASSDRTAENTGELFF. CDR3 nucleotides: TGCGCCAGCAGTGACCGTACAGCTGAGAACACCGGGGAGCTGTTTTTT.

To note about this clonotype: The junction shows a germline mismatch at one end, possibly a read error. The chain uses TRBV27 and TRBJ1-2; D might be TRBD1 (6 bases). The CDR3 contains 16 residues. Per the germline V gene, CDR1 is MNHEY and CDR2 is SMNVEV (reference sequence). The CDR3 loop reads CASTLRGGRGNYGYTF. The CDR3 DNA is TGTGCCAGCACTTTACGGGGGGGCAGAGGCAACTATGGCTACACCTTC.

This CDR3 reads CASRVAGDQETQYF. CDR3 nucleotide sequence: TGTGCCAGCAGGGTAGCGGGCGACCAAGAGACCCAGTACTTC. V usage is TRBV28 and J usage is TRBJ2-5; 7 bases align to TRBD2. The CDR3 contains 14 residues. V lost 6 bases and J lost 0; bases outside the gene matches: 4. In germline, CDR1 is MDHEN, CDR2 SYDVKM.

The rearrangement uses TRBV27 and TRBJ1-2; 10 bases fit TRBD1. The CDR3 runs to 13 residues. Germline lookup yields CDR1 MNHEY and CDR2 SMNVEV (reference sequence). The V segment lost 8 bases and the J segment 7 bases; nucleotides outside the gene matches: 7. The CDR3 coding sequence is TGTGCCAGCCACCGGACAGGGGGGGCTGGCTACACCTTC. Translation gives CASHRTGGAGYTF.

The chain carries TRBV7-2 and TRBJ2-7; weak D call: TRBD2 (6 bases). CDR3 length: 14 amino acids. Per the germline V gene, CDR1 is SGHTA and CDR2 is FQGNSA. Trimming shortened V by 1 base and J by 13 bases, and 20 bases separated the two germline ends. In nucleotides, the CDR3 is TGTGCCAGCAGCTTAGTCCGTACGGGGGACTCTCTCTACTTC. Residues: CASSLVRTGDSLYF.

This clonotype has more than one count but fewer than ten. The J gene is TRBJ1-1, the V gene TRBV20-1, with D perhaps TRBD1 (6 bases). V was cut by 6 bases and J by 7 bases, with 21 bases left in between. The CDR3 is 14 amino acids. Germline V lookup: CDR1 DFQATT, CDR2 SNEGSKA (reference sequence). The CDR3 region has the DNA TGCAGTGCCCAAAAGGGGAAAGTGACAGGTGAAGCTTTCTTT. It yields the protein CSAQKGKVTGEAFF.

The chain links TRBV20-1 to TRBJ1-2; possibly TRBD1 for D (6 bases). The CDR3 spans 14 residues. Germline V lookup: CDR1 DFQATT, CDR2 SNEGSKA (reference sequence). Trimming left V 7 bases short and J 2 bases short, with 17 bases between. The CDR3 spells CSDTGRPDNYGYTF. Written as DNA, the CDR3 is TGCAGTGACACAGGGCGGCCGGACAACTATGGCTACACCTTC.

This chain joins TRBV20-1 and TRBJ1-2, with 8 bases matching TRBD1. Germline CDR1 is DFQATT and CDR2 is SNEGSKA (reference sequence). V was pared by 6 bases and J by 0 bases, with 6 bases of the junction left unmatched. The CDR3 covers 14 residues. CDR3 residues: CSALDRGPNYGYTF. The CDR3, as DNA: TGCAGTGCCCTTGACAGGGGTCCTAACTATGGCTACACCTTC.

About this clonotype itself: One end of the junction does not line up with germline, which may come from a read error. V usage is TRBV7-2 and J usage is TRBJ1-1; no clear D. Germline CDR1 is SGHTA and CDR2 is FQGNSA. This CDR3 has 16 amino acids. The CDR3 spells CAGSLVPLQTGTEAFF. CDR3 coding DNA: TGTGCCGGCAGCTTGGTACCTCTCCAAACCGGCACTGAAGCTTTCTTT.

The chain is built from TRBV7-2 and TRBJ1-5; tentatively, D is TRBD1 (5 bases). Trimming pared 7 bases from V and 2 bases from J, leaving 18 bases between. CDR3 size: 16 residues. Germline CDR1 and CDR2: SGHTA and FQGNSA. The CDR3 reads CASTPFQGWGNQPQHF. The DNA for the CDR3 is TGTGCCAGCACCCCCTTTCAGGGATGGGGCAATCAGCCCCAGCATTTT.